This T cell receptor (beta chain) emerged from a study of OX40 agonist ivuxolimab in advanced cancers. Across the study: The patients' treatment was ivuxolimab, an agonistic anti-OX40 (CD134) antibody.

The table came from immunoSEQ multiplex PCR; TCRdb's copy has only in-frame clones and leaves some out. The table lists roughly 80,000 clones, around 80% of them singletons. Germline V gene lookup returns CDR1 MNHEY and CDR2 SVGAGI. This CDR3 region has 14 residues. Trimming took 2 bases from V and 4 from J, leaving 9 bases between them. The clonotype originates from an adult with an advanced solid tumor such as melanoma, head and neck, liver or kidney cancer. Here the sequenced sample was CD4+ or CD8+ T cells sorted from blood, taken in a trial of the OX40 agonist ivuxolimab. The rearrangement uses TRBV6-5 and TRBJ1-5, with D uncertain. CDR3 nucleotide sequence: TGTGCCAGCAGTTACGAGGAGGGAAATCAGCCCCAGCATTTT. The encoded protein is CASSYEEGNQPQHF.